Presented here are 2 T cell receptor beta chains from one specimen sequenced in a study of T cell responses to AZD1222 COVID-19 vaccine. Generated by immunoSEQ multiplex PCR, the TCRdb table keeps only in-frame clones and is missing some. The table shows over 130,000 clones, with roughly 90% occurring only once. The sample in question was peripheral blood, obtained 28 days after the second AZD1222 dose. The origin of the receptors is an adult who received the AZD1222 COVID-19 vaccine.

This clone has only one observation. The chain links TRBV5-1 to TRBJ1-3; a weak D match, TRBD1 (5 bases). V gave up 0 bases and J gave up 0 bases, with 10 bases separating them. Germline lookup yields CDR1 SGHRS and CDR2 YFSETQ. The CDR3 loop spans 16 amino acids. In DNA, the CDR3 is TGCGCCAGCAGCTTGGCCAGGGCCAACTCTGGAAACACCATATATTTT. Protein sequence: CASSLARANSGNTIYF.

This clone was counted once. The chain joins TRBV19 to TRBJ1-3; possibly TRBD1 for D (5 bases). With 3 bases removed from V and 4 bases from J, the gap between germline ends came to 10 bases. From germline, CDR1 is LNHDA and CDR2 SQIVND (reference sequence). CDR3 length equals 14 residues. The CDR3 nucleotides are TGTGCCAGTAGTATCCAGGGCGTCGGAAACACCATATATTTT. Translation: CASSIQGVGNTIYF.